The present entry profiles one T cell receptor (beta chain) with its context. This entry belongs to a study of T cell repertoires in aging, cancer and after chemotherapy. The template was genomic DNA from peripheral blood, not RNA. Rearranged V-D-J TRB sequences were amplified with a mixed TRB-A/B primer pool. TCRdb re-derived calls from the multiplex PCR reads in MiXCR, one entry per CDR3 protein. The sample has about 1,500 distinct CDR3 sequences, over 65% seen once. The sequence was obtained from a human donor with a blood cancer. Input material: blood.

The CDR3, as DNA: TGTGCCTGGAGTGAGGACAGGGGGCTCTACAATGAGCAGTTCTTC. Translated: CAWSEDRGLYNEQFF. This sequence joins TRBV30 and TRBJ2-1, with 11 nucleotides matching TRBD1. The CDR3 has 15 amino acids. Looked up from germline, CDR1 is GTSNPN and CDR2 is SVGIG (reference sequence). J lost 3 bases, V lost 1 base, and 2 bases had no gene match.